Given below is one T cell receptor beta chain in context. Its cognate antigen is unknown. The data stem from a study of OX40 agonist ivuxolimab in advanced cancers. As for the study in general: It was ivuxolimab, an agonistic anti-OX40 (CD134) antibody, that patients were treated with.

Sampled blood was obtained at baseline, cycle 4 day 1, and cycle 7 day 1. Sequenced by immunoSEQ multiplex PCR; TCRdb stores in-frame clones only, minus some. The data contain 45,000 to 60,000 clones, around 90% of them singletons. Unmatched junction bases numbered 24, after V lost 2 bases and J lost 9 bases. The CDR3 is 22 amino acids. CDR1 is MDHEN, CDR2 SYDVKM, per germline. Study-wide results and limits: At 0.1 to 3.0 mg/kg, clonal expansion of CD4+ and CD8+ blood T cells had occurred by week 6. Averaged across samples, CD8+ T cells carried more expanded clones than CD4+ did.

The origin of this receptor is an adult with an advanced solid tumor such as melanoma, head and neck, liver or kidney cancer. The V gene is TRBV28, the J gene TRBJ2-1, with 14 bases matching TRBD2. This material consisted of CD4+ or CD8+ T cells sorted from blood, taken in a trial of the OX40 agonist ivuxolimab. The CDR3 DNA is TGTGCCAGCAGTTTACCCCCTGAGAGGGTCCTGAAGACTAGCGGGAGGGTCGGTGAGCAGTTCTTC. This encodes CASSLPPERVLKTSGRVGEQFF.